This T cell receptor beta chain was sequenced during a study of T cells in Graves' hyperthyroidism and ophthalmopathy. Clinical symptoms, serum thyroxine and TRAb, thyroid ultrasound and orbital computed tomography together formed the diagnostic basis. This clonotype came up once. The antigen is not known. General study findings and limits: Ophthalmopathy was model-predicted a median roughly 6.5 months pre-onset. Most thyroid clonotypes with frequency above 0.001 were detected in blood.

Amplification of TCR beta CDR3 regions was performed using RNA transcripts as template. TCR CDR3 underwent first-round RT-PCR with the HTBI primer set. TCRdb re-derived calls from the multiplex PCR reads in MiXCR, one entry per CDR3 protein. The sample holds 550,000 to 700,000 distinct CDR3 sequences, around 45% seen once. The CDR3 sequence is 12 residues long. Germline-derived CDR1 and CDR2 are SGHVS and FQNEAQ. Deletions cut 5 bases from V and 10 bases from J, with 11 bases between. The specimen was peripheral blood or thyroid tissue (not recorded which). The chain carries TRBV7-8 and TRBJ1-4; perhaps TRBD1 as D (5 bases). The sequence was collected from an adult woman with Graves' disease, either hyperthyroidism or ophthalmopathy (not recorded which). The CDR3 DNA reads TGTGCCAGCAGCACAGGCCTTGGAAAACTGTTTTTT. The encoded protein is CASSTGLGKLFF. The full variable domain, rest sourced from reference TRBV7-8 and TRBJ1-4, is GAGVSQSPRYKVAKRGQDVALRCDPISGHVSLFWYQQALGQGPEFLTYFQNEAQLDKSGLPSDRFFAERPEGSVSTLKIQRTQQEDSAVYLCASSTGLGKLFFGSGTQLSVL.